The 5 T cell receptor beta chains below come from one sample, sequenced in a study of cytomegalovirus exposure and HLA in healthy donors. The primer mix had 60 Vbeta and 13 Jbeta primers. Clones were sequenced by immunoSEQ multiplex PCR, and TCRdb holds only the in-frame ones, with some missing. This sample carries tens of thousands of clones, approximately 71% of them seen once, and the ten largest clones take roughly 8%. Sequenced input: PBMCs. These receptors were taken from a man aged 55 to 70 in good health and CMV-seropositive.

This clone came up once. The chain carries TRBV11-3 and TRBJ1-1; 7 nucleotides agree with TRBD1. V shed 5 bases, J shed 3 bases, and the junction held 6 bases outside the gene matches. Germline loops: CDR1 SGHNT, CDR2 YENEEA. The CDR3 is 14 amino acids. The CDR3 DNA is TGTGCCAGCAGCCCAGGGGGTGAATACACTGAAGCTTTCTTT. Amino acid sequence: CASSPGGEYTEAFF.

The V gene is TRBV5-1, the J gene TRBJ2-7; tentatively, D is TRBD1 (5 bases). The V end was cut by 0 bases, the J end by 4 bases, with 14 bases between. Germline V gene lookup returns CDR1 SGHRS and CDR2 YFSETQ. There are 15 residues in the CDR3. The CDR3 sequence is CASSLGSLSGYEQYF. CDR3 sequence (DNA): TGCGCCAGCAGCTTGGGGTCGCTATCAGGGTACGAGCAGTACTTC.

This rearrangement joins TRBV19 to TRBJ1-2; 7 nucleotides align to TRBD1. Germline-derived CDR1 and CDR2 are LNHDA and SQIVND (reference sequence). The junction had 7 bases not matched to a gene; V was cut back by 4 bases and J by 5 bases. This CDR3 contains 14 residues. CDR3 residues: CASSTHGTDYGYTF. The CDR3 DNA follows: TGTGCCAGTAGTACCCACGGGACAGATTATGGCTACACCTTC.

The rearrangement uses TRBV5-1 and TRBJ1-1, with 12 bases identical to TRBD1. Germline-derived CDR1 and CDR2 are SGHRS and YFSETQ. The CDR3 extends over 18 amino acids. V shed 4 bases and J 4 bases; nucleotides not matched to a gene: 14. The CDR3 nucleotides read TGCGCCAGCAGCAAGTCAGTCCCGGGACAGGGGGCGGGCACTGAAGCTTTCTTT. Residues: CASSKSVPGQGAGTEAFF.

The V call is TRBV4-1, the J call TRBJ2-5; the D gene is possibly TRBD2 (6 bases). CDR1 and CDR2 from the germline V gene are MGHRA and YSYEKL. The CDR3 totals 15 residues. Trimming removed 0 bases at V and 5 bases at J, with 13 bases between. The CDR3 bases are TGCGCCAGCAGCCAAGATTTCGGGACTGTGGAGACCCAGTACTTC. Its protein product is CASSQDFGTVETQYF.